This T cell receptor beta chain stems from a study of beta chain features in type 1 diabetes. Of the isolated RNA, all was reverse transcribed, and so the sequenced material was expressed TCRB transcripts. This table comes from immunoSEQ multiplex PCR, and its TCRdb copy is limited to in-frame clones, with some not included. Of more than 150,000 clones listed, about 13% are singletons. The CDR3 totals 16 residues. V lost 2 bases, J lost 0 bases, and 7 bases stayed unmatched. Germline V gene data show CDR1 as ENHRY and CDR2 as SYGVKD. The V gene is TRBV10-3, the J gene TRBJ2-7, with 7 bases that match TRBD1. The sequencing input was central memory CD4+ T cells from blood. This TCR was recovered from a woman younger than 35 in good health. This chain's CDR3 is CAISEPGTVSSYEQYF. DNA of the CDR3: TGTGCCATCAGTGAGCCCGGGACAGTTAGCTCCTACGAGCAGTACTTC.